This TCR beta chain is drawn from a study of T cell responses to AZD1222 COVID-19 vaccine (dated by TCRdb to 2020 to 2023). About the investigation overall: TCR sequencing was performed for some 250 trial participants, of whom about 200 were given two doses of AZD1222 and around 25 were given two doses of MenACWY control vaccine. Trial participants were enrolled by age into 18-55, 56-69 and 70-plus year subgroups, with roughly 150, 30 and 60 TCR-sequenced participants respectively.

The CDR3 regions of human TCRbeta chains were analyzed by immunosequencing. Per the original workflow: Repertoire TCRs were matched against a reference library of SARS-CoV-2-specific TCRs generated with the MIRA antigen-specificity platform. Breadth meant the fraction of unique TCRs that were SARS-CoV-2-associated, whereas depth meant the fraction of total T cells that were SARS-CoV-2-associated. Using the MIRA data, every spike-specific TCR was mapped to the spike region that the TCR reacted to and assigned to either a CD4 or a CD8 class. Log10-transformed breadth and depth values were compared by one-way ANOVA with Sidak's multiple comparisons tests. Here the immuneACCESS table is served through TCRdb, limited to in-frame sequences with V and J called. Missing clones are a known gap in these copies; in checked studies unresolved V genes cover under half, and the rest lacks a known reason. V, J and clone size derive from that table, while D and trimming were established from the DNA sequence. The sample data list 180,000 or so clones, and nearly 95% of these were observed just once. Jointly, the top ten make up 1.5% to 2.5% of the sample.

Germline trimming: 2 bases from V, 0 bases from J; junction bases outside gene matches: 13. CDR1 and CDR2 are drawn from the germline V gene: MNHEY, SVGEGT. The CDR3 measures 19 amino acids from cysteine to phenylalanine. The CDR3 DNA has 57 bases and is translated from base 1. A remark on this clone: There is no known antigen for this receptor. No clone much larger than this one lies a single base away; base qualities are absent.

The study at large found these results: The whole spike protein was spanned by vaccine-associated CD4 TCRs, and dominant responses were seen in regions 160-218 and 743-854. Spike-specific TCR breadth and depth rose significantly after two AZD1222 doses compared with day 0 and with MenACWY recipients. Conclusions about previously exposed vaccinees are limited because only a handful of AZD1222 recipients were SARS-CoV-2 seropositive at baseline. Participants were mostly white British and included more females than males, and it was suggested by the authors that clonal diversity may have been underestimated. Reportedly, almost half of the unique spike-specific TCRs recognized epitopes lying outside the regions that are mutated in the B.1.351 and B.1.1.7 variants. Because no samples from the day 14 peak response were available, repertoires could be characterized only after the peak T cell response. In the small 56-69-year group, the increase in depth fell short of significance, most likely because of low power.

What the time point label conveys for this sample: about 28 days (+/-7) after the second vaccine dose. Because spike-specific TCR depth and breadth did not differ between the two schedules, AZD1222 recipients who got a second dose at roughly 4 weeks were pooled with those who got a second dose at roughly 12 weeks. Samples from vaccinated people were obtained from the UK trials COV001 and COV002, which included a single-blind randomized controlled phase 2/3 trial of AZD1222 (ChAdOx1 nCoV-19) in healthy adults. For TCRbeta chain sequencing, PBMC samples from trial participants were taken at day 0 and at day 28 after the second dose.

This clonotype was obtained from an adult who received the AZD1222 COVID-19 vaccine. This chain is built from TRBV6-2 or TRBV6-3 and TRBJ2-4; TRBD1 matches 7 bases in the middle. This sample comprised peripheral blood, obtained 28 days after the second AZD1222 dose. The DNA sequence is TGTGCCAGCAGTTACCATATCACCGGGACAGCTATAGCCAAAAACATTCAGTACTTC. This gives the protein CASSYHITGTAIAKNIQYF.